This T cell receptor beta chain was sequenced for a study of identical twins (dated by TCRdb to about 2016). Regarding the complete study: The study deep-sequenced TCR alpha and beta repertoires from monozygotic twins, unrelated adults of various ages and cord blood to test whether fetal clonotypes persist. To rule out contamination, the twin experiments were replicated at different times with different library preparation protocols.

Libraries came from 5' RACE. Instrument on record: Illumina HiSeq 2000. Template switching added a universal primer binding site, and the final cDNA carried a unique molecular identifier that allowed TCR cDNA molecules to be counted accurately. First-strand cDNA for TCR alpha and beta chains was synthesized from specific primers in the conserved constant-segment region. To control for contamination, each cDNA library was double barcoded with a SMART-Mk sample barcode plus Illumina barcodes. Two successive PCR steps introduced TruSeq adapter sequences along with Illumina sample barcodes. Sequencing of the TCR alpha and beta cDNA libraries was done on the Illumina HiSeq platform using custom primers. Processing in the source paper ran as follows. Raw reads were processed with MiGEC to extract unique molecular identifiers, and MiXCR was used to determine CDR3 positions. For each individual, recombination models were inferred using an EM algorithm with the repgenHMM and IGoR tools. The tcR package in R was used for shared clonotype analysis, with sharing normalized by the product of cloneset sizes. Out-of-frame nonproductive sequences were analyzed to study raw recombination free of thymic and clonal selection effects. TCRdb took the public reads, trimmed them with fastp at Q25, ran MiXCR for clone calling and kept in-frame beta chains. Entries are consolidated by CDR3 protein sequence, retaining the most common genes and DNA. What appears here as the V and J calls and clone size reflects TCRdb's work, not the paper's. The sample has about 890,000 distinct CDR3 sequences on record, more than 9% of them singletons. The top ten hold around 1.6% of the sample.

All donors were healthy Caucasians. Three pairs of female monozygotic twins, all aged about 18 to 30 years, were included in the twin cohort. Peripheral blood mononuclear cells were used as the source from which RNA for TCR libraries was isolated. This clonotype was recorded a few times. Its antigen is unknown. The sample holds no much larger clone one base away, and base qualities are not on file. The CDR3 measures 16 amino acids from cysteine to phenylalanine. Only the CDR3 DNA stays, 48 bases, in frame from base 1. V lost 5 bases and J lost 4 bases; the stretch between them is 17 bases long. Based on the germline V gene (reference sequence), the CDR1 and CDR2 sequences are SEHNR and FQNEAQ. Overall study outcomes, separate from this receptor: Recombination models systematically underestimated out-of-frame TCR alpha sharing in monozygotic twins but agreed with sharing between unrelated individuals. Compared with coincidental sharing between unrelated individuals, out-of-frame TCR alpha sequences shared between twins had an excess of sequences with low generation probability. Abundant cord blood beta clonotypes carried fewer insertions; young adult naive repertoires showed a weaker similar trend, while memory repertoires showed none. The excess sharing between twins in beta out-of-frame sequences was weaker because fewer shared sequences reduced the signal-to-noise ratio. Because the same donors could not be followed over many years, conclusions were based on cross-sectional statistical analysis. Invariant T cells such as MAIT and iNKT could partly confound zero-insertion analyses, though diverse VJ usage argued against this for most clonotypes.

The same sample was also studied in work on yellow fever vaccine responses in identical twins. Per that second paper: The authors reported that the T cell response to vaccination in identical twins appeared partly convergent and partly personalized. The study precisely tracked vaccine-responding T cell clones in identical twins.

This receptor was obtained from a woman between 18 and 29 years old in good health. Recombination connected TRBV7-9 to TRBJ2-2, with TRBD2 as a weak D call on 5 bases. Sequences were obtained from PBMCs. CDR3 region: CASSPTAGASTGELFF. The sequenced DNA is TGTGCCAGCAGCCCGACCGCGGGCGCGAGCACCGGGGAGCTGTTTTTT.